The rows below give T cell receptor beta chains drawn from one sample of a study of human T cells and chemical hapten exposure. TCRdb passed the RACE reads through MiXCR, listing each CDR3 protein once. The sample has under 200,000 distinct CDR3 sequences, 25% to 30% seen once; the top ten hold 2.9%. The material sequenced was whole blood, taken in connection with sensitization to the hapten diphenylcyclopropenone (DPC). The origin of the receptors is a woman in her 30s with alopecia areata. Some clones in this sample may be carry-over from other donors' samples. CDR3s include the opening cysteine and the closing phenylalanine or tryptophan. The D gene is left open where the match is weak.

V	J	D	CDR3
TRBV29-1	TRBJ1-1	NA	CSVFTGTLYMNTEAFF
TRBV9	TRBJ2-3	NA	CASSVLPTSTDTQYF
TRBV5-6	TRBJ1-2	NA	CASSRSPGGYTF
TRBV24-1	TRBJ2-2	NA	CATSEGTVSSGELFF
TRBV6-2/TRBV6-3	TRBJ2-5	NA	CASIRSLSQETQYF
TRBV6-1	TRBJ1-1	NA	CASSNSFPTEAFF
TRBV7-2	TRBJ1-6	NA	CASSLEGGLLHF
TRBV24-1	TRBJ1-5	NA	CATSEGRGGQPQHF
TRBV2	TRBJ1-2	NA	CASSPRRPTRGYTF
TRBV6-2/TRBV6-3	TRBJ2-5	NA	CASSSRGETQYF
TRBV10-3	TRBJ2-7	TRBD1	CAISSGQGSGYEQYF
TRBV28	TRBJ1-5	NA	CASTWNSNQPQHF
TRBV29-1	TRBJ2-5	TRBD1	CSVVADNGPGGTQYF
TRBV4-1	TRBJ2-1	NA	CASSQDPEVNGEQFF
TRBV28	TRBJ2-4	TRBD2	CASSSRLAGTKNIQYF
TRBV4-2	TRBJ1-6	NA	CASSQEGRNNSPLHF
TRBV18	TRBJ2-5	NA	CASSPTAGVSMETQYF
TRBV27	TRBJ1-2	TRBD1	CASSFSTGVTSSYTF
TRBV28	TRBJ1-5	NA	CASSTPGSYQPQHF
TRBV2	TRBJ2-1	TRBD2	CASSAKAGVYNEQFF
TRBV3-1	TRBJ2-1	TRBD2	CASRPASGRKFF
TRBV7-2	TRBJ2-3	NA	CASSFQAASTDTQYF
TRBV11-2	TRBJ2-7	NA	CASSRRTPYEQYF
TRBV2	TRBJ2-1	NA	CASKGLSGNNEQFF
TRBV6-5	TRBJ2-1	NA	CASGKDRIGEQFF
TRBV2	TRBJ1-1	NA	CASSVTSALNTEAFF
TRBV28	TRBJ1-1	NA	CASSFRNWVRRTEAFF
TRBV5-5	TRBJ2-1	NA	CASSLAGGTYNEQFF
TRBV28	TRBJ2-7	NA	CASTGGTSSYEQYF
TRBV12-5	TRBJ2-3	TRBD1	CASGEPGQGTDTQYF
TRBV19	TRBJ1-5	NA	CASSKGRNNQPQHF
TRBV6-5	TRBJ2-7	NA	CASIHRGSGSYEQYF
TRBV3-1	TRBJ1-6	NA	CASRNTNLNSPLHF
TRBV27	TRBJ1-2	NA	CASSYARGTYGYTF
TRBV3-1	TRBJ1-1	NA	CASSQPGTEAFF
TRBV7-2	TRBJ2-3	NA	CASSSGLRTFTDTQYF
TRBV9	TRBJ2-2	NA	CASSVAWVGNTGELFF
TRBV29-1	TRBJ2-1	TRBD1	CSAKQGWTYNEQFF
TRBV28	TRBJ1-1	NA	CASSPTGHGDTEAFF
TRBV5-6	TRBJ2-2	NA	CASSLVRANTGELFF
TRBV10-3	TRBJ2-5	NA	CAISGDPEDMGDETQYF
TRBV29-1	TRBJ2-7	NA	CSANEQKTPSYEQYF
TRBV6-5	TRBJ1-2	TRBD1	CASTPAGQNYGYTF
TRBV29-1	TRBJ1-2	NA	CSVAPSVSSGYTF
TRBV10-3	TRBJ2-3	NA	CAIKATRDTDTQYF
TRBV29-1	TRBJ1-2	NA	CSVEDWFSYGYTF
TRBV27	TRBJ2-3	NA	CASSSPLAGRTDTQYF
TRBV11-2	TRBJ2-2	TRBD1	CASSRMGQLNTGELFF
TRBV29-1	TRBJ2-1	NA	CSVVQGLNEQFF
TRBV29-1	TRBJ1-1	NA	CSVEVWGDNTEAFF
TRBV6-5	TRBJ2-1	TRBD2	CASSSTSGRGNEQFF
TRBV4-3	TRBJ1-4	NA	CASSQEARGNEKLFF
TRBV7-9	TRBJ1-1	NA	CASSLEVPLNTEAFF